These T cell receptor beta chains were read from a single sample in a study of identical twins. TCRdb itself ran the 5' RACE reads through MiXCR, one entry per CDR3 protein. The sample records 550,000 to 700,000 distinct CDR3 sequences, over 20% being singletons. These data were also filed under a second study, of T cells expressing NK-cell markers.

Sequencing was carried out using PBMCs. The receptor source for this set is a woman between 18 and 29 years old in good health. Both conserved end residues are part of each CDR3. Clone size is stated in some rows and not others, as once, few, many or a class when expanded.

TRBV5-6	.	CAISSGGSTGELFF
TRBV11-2	few	CASSLVTSPHEQYF
TRBV12-3/TRBV12-4	few	CASRERGSPLHF
TRBV5-1	.	CASSLERQTEAFF
TRBV9	.	CASNQGLTSSEQYF
TRBV5-1	.	CASRDGQGGEAFF
TRBV24-1	many	CATSRESREWFF
TRBV30	.	CAWSATVETQYF
TRBV29-1	many	CSAGLIPEAFF
TRBV29-1	many	CSAQPGRSPGELFF
TRBV9	few	CASSVGERGAYEQYF
TRBV5-6	few	CASSLSGVSYNEQFF
TRBV18	once	CASSTQGNTIYF
TRBV6-1	.	CASGETRSFNYGYTF
TRBV27	few	CASKSRARRNTEAFF
TRBV28	few	CASIQGGDTEAFF
TRBV20-1	.	CSVGRPSTDTQYF
TRBV6-1	.	CASSHLSGTAYNEQFF
TRBV12-3/TRBV12-4	.	CASSSGGGFYEQYF
TRBV9	.	CASSAQGVPQETQYF
TRBV6-5	.	CASSYSWGGGNTIYF
TRBV2	.	CASKRDGLYEQYF
TRBV27	many	CASSSRLASSYEQYF
TRBV20-1	.	CSAVTVNEKLFF
TRBV5-1	many	CASSFFDTSYEQYF
TRBV20-1	.	CSASNTGSGGELFF
TRBV5-1	.	CATKVVGGQETQYF
TRBV18	few	CASSPQGMVRTDTQYF
TRBV30	few	CAWGRTHFGADTQYF
TRBV20-1	few	CSARAGPYDEQYF
TRBV5-1	.	CASSLGPDLRTTPFYEQYF
TRBV7-9	few	CASSPQLGGVQGDTQYF
TRBV29-1	many	CSVEGAGTPFTGELFF
TRBV27	.	CASSLSSGVGYNEQFF
TRBV27	.	CASGSEGADTQYF
TRBV4-3	.	CASSQDDTEGETQYF
TRBV10-1	many	CASSAQGAYEQYF
TRBV6-5	few	CASSYRTSGPTGELFF
TRBV2	.	CAVRREGYNEQFF
TRBV20-1	.	CSAKGTVQETQYF
TRBV6-2/TRBV6-3	few	CASSPFREGYNEQFF
TRBV20-1	.	CSATPTSVSTDTQYF